The 23 T cell receptor beta chains reported below all come from one sample, sequenced in a study of cytomegalovirus exposure and HLA in healthy donors. The PCR was carried out with 60 Vbeta primers and 13 Jbeta primers. Here immunoSEQ multiplex PCR was the method, and the copy in TCRdb shows in-frame clones only, minus some. The sample lists about 260,000 clones, almost 85% occurring once. Sequencing used PBMCs. The receptors derive from a woman aged 40-49 years in good health and CMV-seropositive.

This rearrangement joins TRBV30 to TRBJ1-6; D may be TRBD1 (5 bases). CDR1 is GTSNPN and CDR2 is SVGIG in the germline V gene (reference sequence). V dropped 4 bases and J dropped 4 bases, with 8 bases sitting between them. The CDR3 has 13 residues. The CDR3 DNA reads as TGTGCCTGGAACTCAGGGTATAATTCACCCCTCCACTTT. This translates into CAWNSGYNSPLHF.

DNA for the CDR3: TGTGCCAGCAGCCCGGATCAAGGGGAGGCTGGCTACACCTTC. Residues: CASSPDQGEAGYTF. This chain uses TRBV4-2 with TRBJ1-2; possible D gene TRBD1, 5 bases. CDR3 length equals 14 residues. The V end was cut by 4 bases, the J end by 7 bases, with 16 bases between. Germline CDR1 reads LGHNA; CDR2 reads YNFKEQ.

The CDR3: CASSLGGGRTDTQYF. The CDR3 DNA follows: TGTGCCAGCAGCTTAGGCGGGGGCCGCACAGATACGCAGTATTTT. The genes are TRBV7-2 and TRBJ2-3; possible D gene TRBD2, 7 bases. The CDR3 runs 15 residues. The V end lost 1 base, the J end lost 1 base, and 9 bases lay between the germline ends. Germline CDR1 SGHTA, CDR2 FQGNSA.

The V call is TRBV28, the J call TRBJ1-1, with D perhaps matching TRBD1 (5 bases). Between the trimmed V and J ends, which lost 4 bases and 1 base, there was a span of 10 bases. Germline-derived CDR1 and CDR2 are MDHEN and SYDVKM. The CDR3 totals 14 residues. CDR3 region: CASSSGVRNTEAFF. CDR3 DNA sequence: TGTGCCAGCAGTTCGGGGGTACGGAACACTGAAGCTTTCTTT. The whole variable domain, filled in from reference TRBV28 and TRBJ1-1, reads DVKVTQSSRYLVKRTGEKVFLECVQDMDHENMFWYRQDPGLGLRLIYFSYDVKMKEKGDIPEGYSVSREKKERFSLILESASTNQTSMYLCASSSGVRNTEAFFGQGTRLTVV.

The CDR3 loop reads CASSSAQLARETQYF. CDR3 coding DNA: TGTGCCAGCAGTTCCGCCCAACTAGCGAGAGAGACCCAGTACTTC. J is TRBJ2-5 and V is TRBV27; TRBD2 aligns across 7 bases. After removal of 4 bases from V and 4 bases from J, the junction contained 9 bases not matched to a gene. This CDR3 contains 15 residues. Germline assignment: CDR1 MNHEY and CDR2 SMNVEV (reference sequence).

In the case of this clone: The sample carries other DNA sequences with the same CDR3. This sequence joins TRBV19 and TRBJ2-2; 9 bases are shared with TRBD1. The germline gives CDR1 LNHDA, CDR2 SQIVND (reference sequence). CDR3 length: 15 amino acids. V dropped 4 bases and J dropped 3; count of bases not matched to a gene: 3. The CDR3: CASSRRDRDTGELFF. In DNA, the CDR3 is TGTGCCAGTAGTAGAAGGGACAGGGACACCGGGGAGCTGTTTTTT.

The rearrangement joins TRBV7-3 to TRBJ1-6, with TRBD1 matching over 7 bases. CDR1 is SGHTA and CDR2 is FQGTGA in the germline V gene. Trimming cost V 5 bases and J 9 bases; bases outside gene matches: 10. The CDR3 is 15 residues long. The CDR3 nucleotides read TGTGCCAGCAGCCCCGGGGGACAGTATGGTTCACCCCTCCACTTT. Its protein product is CASSPGGQYGSPLHF.

The V call is TRBV7-9, the J call TRBJ2-5; 7 nucleotides align to TRBD2. The closer fit of TRBJ2-7 to the DNA end suggests the J call may be wrong. The CDR3 is 13 residues long. Germline V gene lookup returns CDR1 SEHNR and CDR2 FQNEAQ (reference sequence). The CDR3 nucleotides read TGTGCCAGCAGCTTAGCGGGGGGGTACGAGCAGTACTTC. Residues: CASSLAGGYEQYF.

The V gene is TRBV14, the J gene TRBJ2-7; D is possibly TRBD1 (5 bases). CDR1 is SGHDN, CDR2 FVKESK, per germline. V shed 0 bases and J shed 1 base, with 10 bases lying between them. This CDR3 region has 15 residues. CDR3 loop: CASSQDWGTSYEQYF. The CDR3 region has the DNA TGTGCCAGCAGCCAAGATTGGGGCACTTCCTACGAGCAGTACTTC.

The chain couples TRBV28 to TRBJ1-2; 9 bases are shared with TRBD1. CDR1 and CDR2 (germline): MDHEN, SYDVKM. The CDR3 covers 15 residues. The V segment lost 6 bases and the J segment 8 bases; nucleotides outside the gene matches: 13. This CDR3 is CASSTRQGGVRGYTF. The CDR3, as DNA: TGTGCCAGCAGCACGAGACAGGGGGGGGTAAGGGGCTACACCTTC.

This chain joins TRBV19 and TRBJ2-1; possible D gene TRBD2, 6 bases. The CDR3 is made up of 15 amino acids. V was pared by 6 bases and J by 4 bases, with 16 bases between. Germline values: CDR1 LNHDA, CDR2 SQIVND (reference sequence). CDR3 nucleotides: TGTGCCAGTAGAGTTGTCGGAGGGGTATACAATGAGCAGTTCTTC. Translating gives CASRVVGGVYNEQFF.

The chain has TRBV6-5 and TRBJ2-7; D is unresolved. The CDR3 spans 15 residues. Between the trimmed V and J ends, which lost 4 bases and 2 bases, there was a span of 15 bases. CDR1 MNHEY and CDR2 SVGAGI come from the germline V gene. The CDR3 nucleotides read TGTGCCAGCAGTTTAAGTGGCAGGCTTACCTACGAGCAGTACTTC. It yields the protein CASSLSGRLTYEQYF.

This chain joins TRBV5-1 and TRBJ2-1; TRBD2 matches at 11 bases. Trimming took 4 bases from V and 8 from J; bases not matched to a gene: 5. The length of the CDR3 is 14 residues. The germline gives CDR1 SGHRS, CDR2 YFSETQ. DNA for the CDR3: TGCGCCAGCAGCGTAACTAGCGGGAGCGATGAGCAGTTCTTC. This codes for CASSVTSGSDEQFF.

The chain recombines TRBV6-4 with TRBJ2-7, with TRBD1 matching 8 bases. V trimming: 6 bases; J trimming: 6 bases; junction bases outside the gene matches: 10. The CDR3 covers 14 residues. Germline CDR1 reads MRHNA; CDR2 reads SNTAGT. CDR3 DNA: TGTGCCAGCAGGGCCGGGACAGGCTCATCCGAGCAGTACTTC. Its translation is CASRAGTGSSEQYF.

The chain uses TRBV11-3 and TRBJ2-2; no definite D call. The V end lost 2 bases, the J end lost 0 bases, and 7 bases lay between the germline ends. The CDR3 spans 15 residues. CDR1 is SGHNT and CDR2 is YENEEA in the germline V gene. The CDR3 region has the DNA TGTGCCAGCAGCTTAAGCGAGGCGAACACCGGGGAGCTGTTTTTT. Amino acids: CASSLSEANTGELFF.

With respect to this clone: At one end the junction does not follow the germline gene, possibly because of a read error. The chain employs TRBV5-1 and TRBJ2-5, with D possibly matching TRBD2 (6 bases). The CDR3 loop spans 14 amino acids. Germline loops: CDR1 SGHRS, CDR2 YFSETQ. The CDR3 is CASSLVGGQETQYF. CDR3 nucleotide sequence: TGTGCCAGCAGCTTGGTCGGGGGCCAAGAGACCCAGTACTTC.

This rearrangement joins TRBV27 to TRBJ2-7, with D maybe TRBD2 (5 bases). The germline V gene has CDR1 MNHEY and CDR2 SMNVEV (reference sequence). This CDR3 has 16 residues. V dropped 6 bases and J dropped 0 bases, with 18 bases sitting between them. The CDR3 DNA follows: TGTGCCAGCAGGGCGGAGGTGGGCGGACCCTCCTACGAGCAGTACTTC. Protein sequence: CASRAEVGGPSYEQYF.

The V and J genes are TRBV6-5 and TRBJ1-6; weak D call: TRBD1 (5 bases). This CDR3 spans 15 amino acids. The germline V gene has CDR1 MNHEY and CDR2 SVGAGI. Deletions cut 5 bases from V and 3 bases from J, with 11 bases between. DNA for the CDR3: TGTGCCAGCAGTCCCGCCACAGGCTATAATTCACCCCTCCACTTT. This sequence encodes CASSPATGYNSPLHF.

The rearrangement joins TRBV7-2 to TRBJ1-6; D is unclear. V was shortened by 5 bases and J by 9 bases, with 8 bases between the two germline ends. Germline V gene lookup returns CDR1 SGHTA and CDR2 FQGNSA. This CDR3 has 12 residues. CDR3 nucleotides: TGTGCCAGCAGCAGCGAGGCTTCACCCCTCCACTTT. This translates into CASSSEASPLHF. The entire variable domain, with the rest obtained from reference TRBV7-2 and TRBJ1-6, is as follows: GAGVSQSPSNKVTEKGKDVELRCDPISGHTALYWYRQSLGQGLEFLIYFQGNSAPDKSGLPSDRFSAERTGGSVSTLTIQRTQQEDSAVYLCASSSEASPLHFGNGTRLTVT.

The rearrangement links TRBV30 to TRBJ2-7; possible D gene TRBD2, 5 bases. V lost 7 bases and J lost 6, with 10 bases in between. The CDR3 loop spans 10 amino acids. Germline V gene data show CDR1 as GTSNPN and CDR2 as SVGIG (reference sequence). CDR3 nucleotides: TGTGCCTCCGGGGTCCGCGAGCAGTACTTC. As protein: CASGVREQYF.

This clone was picked up one time. The CDR3 sequence: CASSSSGGAHNEQFF. CDR3 bases: TGTGCCAGCAGCTCCTCTGGCGGGGCCCACAATGAGCAGTTCTTC. The chain links TRBV7-3 to TRBJ2-1; the D gene is possibly TRBD2 (6 bases). The CDR3 covers 15 residues. The ends were cut back, 4 bases at V and 5 bases at J, with 15 bases in the middle. Germline V CDR1 and CDR2: SGHTA, FQGTGA.

This clone has a single count. The CDR3 DNA sequence: TGCGCCAGCAGCTTGACGGGAGCGGTAGAGACCCAGTACTTC. It translates to CASSLTGAVETQYF. The V gene is TRBV5-1, the J gene TRBJ2-5; D might be TRBD2 (6 bases). The CDR3 covers 14 residues. The ends were cut back, 1 base at V and 4 bases at J, with 11 bases in the middle. The germline gives CDR1 SGHRS, CDR2 YFSETQ.

The J gene is TRBJ2-1, the V gene TRBV7-9, with D possibly being TRBD2 (6 bases). Germline V gene lookup returns CDR1 SEHNR and CDR2 FQNEAQ (reference sequence). This CDR3 is 12 amino acids long. With 5 bases removed from V and 10 bases from J, the gap between germline ends came to 12 bases. CDR3 nucleotides: TGTGCCAGCAGCCGGGGACTCCGCGAGCAGTTCTTC. As protein: CASSRGLREQFF.